This entry lists 25 T cell receptor beta chains sequenced from one sample in a study of brain T cells in children with intractable seizures. TCRdb's table, derived via immunoSEQ multiplex PCR, lists solely in-frame clones and lacks some. The table lists roughly 80,000 clones, around 91% of them singletons. The source material was peripheral blood, sampled at surgery. Receptors were obtained from a girl aged 2-15 years with Rasmussen encephalitis and intractable seizures.

This sequence joins TRBV11-1 and TRBJ2-1, with TRBD2 as a possible D gene (5 bases). The CDR3 covers 12 residues. Trimming shortened V by 3 bases and J by 8 bases, and 8 bases separated the two germline ends. The V gene's germline CDR1 is SGHAT and CDR2 FQDESV (reference sequence). The CDR3 DNA sequence: TGTGCCAGCAGCTTCACGGGATATGAGCAGTTCTTC. Amino acid sequence: CASSFTGYEQFF.

A single count supports this clone. The chain carries TRBV7-9 and TRBJ2-5; D possibly corresponds to TRBD1 (6 bases). The germline gives CDR1 SEHNR, CDR2 FQNEAQ (reference sequence). V dropped 1 base and J dropped 9 bases, with 12 bases sitting between them. The CDR3 totals 13 residues. The CDR3 bases are TGTGCCAGCAGCTTAGGGGCACAGGGTCCCCAGTACTTC. Its protein product is CASSLGAQGPQYF.

The V gene is TRBV30, the J gene TRBJ1-5; D is ambiguous. Trimming shortened V by 2 bases and J by 5 bases, and 10 bases separated the two germline ends. The CDR3 contains 13 residues. Germline V lookup: CDR1 GTSNPN, CDR2 SVGIG (reference sequence). The CDR3 reads CAWSPRPDQPQHF. The CDR3 nucleotides read TGTGCCTGGAGTCCCCGACCCGATCAGCCCCAGCATTTT.

With respect to this clone: Mismatch with germline at one junction end may stem from a read error. V usage is TRBV5-1 and J usage is TRBJ2-1; D tentatively reads TRBD1 or TRBD2 (6 bases each). From germline, CDR1 is SGHRS and CDR2 YFSETQ. The CDR3 consists of 18 residues. The CDR3 sequence is CPSSLDGGQGWGYNEQFF. CDR3 in DNA: TGCCCCAGCAGCTTGGATGGGGGGCAGGGTTGGGGGTACAATGAGCAGTTCTTC.

The chain recombines TRBV6-5 with TRBJ2-1; a possible D gene is TRBD2 (6 bases). This CDR3 is 15 amino acids long. The V and J ends lost 8 bases and 0 bases respectively, with 14 bases between them. Germline V gene data show CDR1 as MNHEY and CDR2 as SVGAGI. The CDR3 loop is CASHFWRDSYNEQFF. The DNA for the CDR3 is TGTGCCAGCCACTTCTGGCGGGACTCCTACAATGAGCAGTTCTTC.

V gene TRBV6-5 combines with J gene TRBJ2-3; D is perhaps TRBD1 (6 bases). The CDR3 is 14 amino acids. Germline-derived CDR1 and CDR2 are MNHEY and SVGAGI. Trimming cost V 7 bases and J 8 bases, with 19 bases left between them. The CDR3 reads CASNWDTEASTQYF. DNA of the CDR3: TGTGCCAGCAATTGGGACACAGAAGCTTCTACGCAGTATTTT.

The CDR3 sequence: CASSSKPDTQYF. The CDR3 DNA is TGTGCCAGCAGCTCAAAACCGGATACGCAGTATTTT. The genes are TRBV5-4 and TRBJ2-3; D ambiguous. There are 12 residues in the CDR3. Germline lookup yields CDR1 SGHNT and CDR2 YYREEE (reference sequence). Deletions cut 3 bases from V and 6 bases from J, with 8 bases between.

This clone was picked up a small number of times. The chain couples TRBV6-1 to TRBJ1-1, with D perhaps TRBD1 (6 bases). V lost 2 bases to trimming and J lost 0 bases, with 10 bases between them. Germline CDR1 and CDR2: MNHNS and SASEGT. The CDR3 runs 15 residues. Written as DNA, the CDR3 is TGTGCCAGCAGTGAATACACAGGGATGAACACTGAAGCTTTCTTT. It encodes CASSEYTGMNTEAFF.

This clone was seen only once. The chain employs TRBV5-5 and TRBJ2-2; D is ambiguous. Germline V gene lookup returns CDR1 SGHKS and CDR2 YYEKEE (reference sequence). The CDR3 sequence is 14 residues long. Trimming pared 0 bases from V and 6 bases from J, leaving 9 bases between. CDR3 region: CASSLAAIAGELFF. CDR3 sequence (DNA): TGTGCCAGCAGCTTGGCAGCCATCGCCGGGGAGCTGTTTTTT.

This chain joins TRBV25-1 and TRBJ2-7; 11 bases map to TRBD1. CDR1 MGHDK and CDR2 SYGVNS come from the germline V gene. The V segment lost 4 bases and the J segment 0 bases; nucleotides outside the gene matches: 5. The CDR3 loop spans 16 amino acids. The chain's CDR3 is CASSGPGQGDSYEQYF. CDR3 DNA: TGTGCCAGCAGTGGGCCGGGACAGGGGGACTCCTACGAGCAGTACTTC.

The CDR3 region is CASSYLESYEQYF. CDR3 DNA sequence: TGTGCCAGCAGTTACTTGGAGTCGTACGAGCAGTACTTC. The chain has TRBV6-5 and TRBJ2-7; D uncertain. Germline-derived CDR1 and CDR2 are MNHEY and SVGAGI. With 1 base removed from V and 4 bases from J, the gap between germline ends came to 8 bases. This CDR3 comprises 13 residues.

This rearrangement joins TRBV27 to TRBJ1-5, with D uncertain. The CDR3 has 14 amino acids. Deletions cut 5 bases from V and 1 base from J, with 9 bases between. The germline V gene encodes CDR1 MNHEY and CDR2 SMNVEV (reference sequence). DNA of the CDR3: TGTGCCAGCAGTCCGACGGCAAGCAATCAGCCCCAGCATTTT. It specifies CASSPTASNQPQHF.

CDR3 region: CASSTPGGPQHF. The CDR3 bases are TGTGCCAGTAGTACCCCAGGTGGGCCCCAGCATTTT. The chain links TRBV19 to TRBJ1-5, with unresolved D. V shed 4 bases and J shed 9 bases, with 10 bases lying between them. CDR3 length: 12 residues. Germline CDR1 reads LNHDA; CDR2 reads SQIVND (reference sequence). Full variable domain (remainder filled in from reference TRBV19 and TRBJ1-5): DGGITQSPKYLFRKEGQNVTLSCEQNLNHDAMYWYRQDPGQGLRLIYYSQIVNDFQKGDIAEGYSVSREKKESFPLTVTSAQKNPTAFYLCASSTPGGPQHFGDGTRLSIL.

The chain is built from TRBV15 and TRBJ2-7; TRBD1 might be the D (6 bases). This CDR3 region has 15 residues. The germline gives CDR1 LNHNV, CDR2 YYDKDF (reference sequence). Deletions cut 0 bases from V and 3 bases from J, with 12 bases between. The DNA of the CDR3 is TGTGCCACCAGCAGAGAAAGAAACAGGGACTACGAGCAGTACTTC. This sequence encodes CATSRERNRDYEQYF.

The chain employs TRBV3-1 (or the pseudogene TRBV3-2) and TRBJ2-1, with unresolved D. The CDR3 runs 11 residues. CDR1 and CDR2 (germline): LGHDT, YNNKEL (reference sequence). Trimming stripped 1 base from V and 9 bases from J, with 4 bases between. This CDR3 reads CASSQVGEQFF. The DNA for the CDR3 is TGTGCCAGCAGCCAAGTCGGTGAGCAGTTCTTC.

This chain joins TRBV7-3 and TRBJ2-1; a possible D gene is TRBD1 (6 bases). V was shortened by 0 bases and J by 4 bases, with 10 bases between the two germline ends. This CDR3 has 15 amino acids. Germline-derived CDR1 and CDR2 are SGHTA and FQGTGA. CDR3 DNA sequence: TGTGCCAGCAGCTTAACCAGGGGATCGTACAATGAGCAGTTCTTC. Amino acids: CASSLTRGSYNEQFF.

This clone was detected a few times. The chain links TRBV28 to TRBJ1-4, with 12 bases that match TRBD1. The ends lost 8 bases at V and 7 bases at J; junction bases unmatched: 14. Germline V gene sequence: CDR1 MDHEN, CDR2 SYDVKM. The CDR3 length is 17 residues. This CDR3 reads CASANGDRGRSGEKLFF. The CDR3 DNA sequence: TGTGCCAGCGCGAATGGGGACAGGGGGCGAAGTGGTGAAAAACTGTTTTTT.

This clone was observed a single time. The chain joins TRBV10-3 to TRBJ2-1; D is possibly TRBD1 or TRBD2 (5 bases each). Germline V gives CDR1 ENHRY, CDR2 SYGVKD. The CDR3 is 15 amino acids. V lost 2 bases, J lost 5 bases, and 13 bases lay in between. In DNA, the CDR3 is TGTGCCATCAGTGAGATGCCTAGCAGGGACAATGAGCAGTTCTTC. Amino acids: CAISEMPSRDNEQFF.

The CDR3 region is CASSLGRLNYGYTF. The CDR3 coding sequence is TGTGCCAGCAGCTTGGGACGGTTAAACTATGGCTACACCTTC. The V call is TRBV5-6, the J call TRBJ1-2; no reliable D call. This CDR3 comprises 14 residues. Germline V gene data show CDR1 as SGHDT and CDR2 as YYEEEE. V was trimmed by 0 bases and J by 2 bases, leaving 8 bases between them.

This chain uses TRBV3-1 (or the pseudogene TRBV3-2) with TRBJ2-7; D perhaps matches TRBD1 (5 bases). V was clipped by 6 bases and J by 5 bases, with 14 bases between them. CDR3 length: 13 residues. Germline CDR1 and CDR2: LGHDT and YNNKEL (reference sequence). CDR3 bases: TGTGCCAGCAGTAACACAGGCAGCCACGAGCAGTACTTC. Its protein product is CASSNTGSHEQYF.

The chain links TRBV2 to TRBJ1-2, with D uncertain. Between the trimmed V and J ends, which lost 5 bases and 2 bases, there was a span of 12 bases. The CDR3 sequence is 14 residues long. CDR1 SNHLY and CDR2 FYNNEI come from the germline V gene. The CDR3 region is CASSLRAENYGYTF. CDR3 DNA: TGTGCCAGCAGTCTTAGAGCAGAGAACTATGGCTACACCTTC.

The rearrangement uses TRBV13 and TRBJ2-5; a weak D match, TRBD1 (6 bases). V gave up 5 bases and J gave up 3 bases, with 10 bases separating them. This CDR3 has 13 residues. Germline-derived CDR1 and CDR2 are PRHDT and FYEKMQ (reference sequence). The CDR3 loop reads CASSRWTEETQYF. CDR3 nucleotide sequence: TGTGCCAGCAGCCGCTGGACAGAAGAGACCCAGTACTTC.

The chain links TRBV11-2 to TRBJ2-4, with D unclear. Trimming cost V 2 bases and J 10 bases, with 12 bases left between them. This CDR3 region has 13 residues. Germline V lookup: CDR1 SGHAT, CDR2 FQNNGV. The CDR3 DNA is TGTGCCAGCAGCTTATTAAGTCGCTTAATTCAGTACTTC. Encoded protein: CASSLLSRLIQYF.

This CDR3 is CASRTGTYEQYF. As DNA, the CDR3 is TGTGCCAGCAGAACGGGTACCTACGAGCAGTACTTC. The V and J genes are TRBV6-5 and TRBJ2-7; D gene ambiguous. Germline V gives CDR1 MNHEY, CDR2 SVGAGI. Trimming stripped 6 bases from V and 2 bases from J, with 8 bases between. CDR3 length: 12 amino acids.

V is TRBV9 and J is TRBJ2-5, with 7 bases fitting TRBD1. The germline CDR1 and CDR2 sequences are SGDLS and YYNGEE. CDR3 size: 16 residues. V lost 4 bases and J lost 0; bases outside the gene matches: 9. CDR3 nucleotide sequence: TGTGCCAGCAGCCCAAGCCCGGGGACAGACCAAGAGACCCAGTACTTC. Translation gives CASSPSPGTDQETQYF.